This passage covers 14 T cell receptor beta chains from one sample sequenced in a study of blood T cell repertoires in COVID-19. Profiling relied on immunoSEQ multiplex PCR, and the TCRdb table lists in-frame clones only, not all of them. The sample records roughly 300,000 clones, about 92% being singletons. The sequencing input was PBMCs or T cells enriched from blood (not recorded which). These receptors came from a woman aged 30 to 39 who had recovered from COVID-19.

The chain joins TRBV7-9 to TRBJ2-2; 7 bases match TRBD2. CDR1 and CDR2 (germline): SEHNR, FQNEAQ (reference sequence). V was pared by 7 bases and J by 7 bases, with 3 bases of the junction left unmatched. This CDR3 comprises 12 residues. As DNA, the CDR3 is TGTGCCAGCAATCGCGGGGGCGGGGAGCTGTTTTTT. Residues: CASNRGGGELFF.

The genes are TRBV5-6 and TRBJ1-1; 7 bases agree with TRBD1. Germline values: CDR1 SGHDT, CDR2 YYEEEE. V trimming: 6 bases; J trimming: 3 bases; junction bases outside the gene matches: 2. The CDR3 totals 12 residues. In DNA, the CDR3 is TGTGCCAGCACCCAGGGGGACACTGAAGCTTTCTTT. As protein: CASTQGDTEAFF.

The sample holds one count of this clone. This chain links TRBV27 with TRBJ2-7; a weak D match, TRBD1 (5 bases). This CDR3 spans 11 amino acids. Germline assignment: CDR1 MNHEY and CDR2 SMNVEV (reference sequence). V was clipped by 6 bases and J by 6 bases, with 9 bases between them. In DNA, the CDR3 is TGTGCCAGCAGGGGGCTCGGCGAGCAGTACTTC. Amino acid sequence: CASRGLGEQYF.

The V call is TRBV20-1, the J call TRBJ1-1; no definite D call. Germline V lookup: CDR1 DFQATT, CDR2 SNEGSKA (reference sequence). CDR3 length: 9 amino acids. Trimming left V 5 bases short and J 8 bases short, with 6 bases between. The CDR3 is CSAPGEAFF. DNA for the CDR3: TGCAGTGCTCCGGGGGAAGCTTTCTTT.

The chain combines TRBV7-2 with TRBJ2-5; 8 nucleotides match TRBD2. The CDR3 consists of 16 residues. V shed 1 base and J 5 bases; nucleotides not matched to a gene: 9. Germline loops: CDR1 SGHTA, CDR2 FQGNSA. The CDR3 DNA sequence: TGTGCCAGCAGCTTAGAGCGGGGGCGGGTACGGGAGACCCAGTACTTC. Amino acid sequence: CASSLERGRVRETQYF.

The V and J genes are TRBV7-8 and TRBJ2-3; D may be TRBD1 (6 bases). Deletions cut 3 bases from V and 0 bases from J, with 19 bases between. The CDR3 extends over 18 amino acids. In germline, CDR1 is SGHVS, CDR2 FQNEAQ. CDR3 DNA: TGTGCCAGCAGCTTGCCAGGGGAACTCCGACTTAGCACAGATACGCAGTATTTT. Protein product: CASSLPGELRLSTDTQYF.

The V and J genes are TRBV28 and TRBJ1-4, with D possibly matching TRBD1 (6 bases). Trimming took off 4 bases at V and 0 bases at J, with 12 bases between the two ends. Germline CDR1 reads MDHEN; CDR2 reads SYDVKM. CDR3 size: 16 residues. CDR3 sequence reads: CASSWGQEATNEKLFF. DNA of the CDR3: TGTGCCAGCAGTTGGGGGCAGGAAGCAACTAATGAAAAACTGTTTTTT.

There are a few counts of this clone. V usage is TRBV5-4 and J usage is TRBJ1-3; D gene ambiguous. Germline CDR1 reads SGHNT; CDR2 reads YYREEE (reference sequence). V dropped 1 base and J dropped 4 bases, with 6 bases sitting between them. The CDR3 has 13 residues. The CDR3 bases are TGTGCCAGCAGCTTGTGGCAGGGAAACACCATATATTTT. This sequence encodes CASSLWQGNTIYF.

The gene calls are TRBV28 and TRBJ2-1, with a tentative D call TRBD2 (6 bases). CDR3 size: 16 residues. The germline V and J ends were trimmed by 6 bases and 4 bases, with 19 bases remaining between them. In germline, CDR1 is MDHEN, CDR2 SYDVKM. The DNA of the CDR3 is TGTGCCAGCAGAAGCCAATACCGGGAGAATTACAATGAGCAGTTCTTC. Encoded protein: CASRSQYRENYNEQFF. The full variable domain, its missing parts supplied by reference TRBV28 and TRBJ2-1, is DVKVTQSSRYLVKRTGEKVFLECVQDMDHENMFWYRQDPGLGLRLIYFSYDVKMKEKGDIPEGYSVSREKKERFSLILESASTNQTSMYLCASRSQYRENYNEQFFGPGTRLTVL.

The rearrangement uses TRBV19 and TRBJ2-1; 14 bases map to TRBD2. The CDR3 contains 18 residues. The V and J ends lost 4 bases and 0 bases, in that order; junction bases with no gene match: 5. Germline assignment: CDR1 LNHDA and CDR2 SQIVND (reference sequence). CDR3 loop: CASSKGLAGASSYNEQFF. The CDR3 region has the DNA TGTGCCAGTAGTAAGGGACTAGCGGGGGCGAGCTCCTACAATGAGCAGTTCTTC. Based on the CDR3 plus reference TRBV19 and TRBJ2-1, the full variable domain is DGGITQSPKYLFRKEGQNVTLSCEQNLNHDAMYWYRQDPGQGLRLIYYSQIVNDFQKGDIAEGYSVSREKKESFPLTVTSAQKNPTAFYLCASSKGLAGASSYNEQFFGPGTRLTVL.

The chain joins TRBV7-6 to TRBJ2-3; 9 bases are a match to TRBD2. The CDR3 has 15 amino acids. Per the germline V gene, CDR1 is SGHVS and CDR2 is FNYEAQ. V trimming: 3 bases; J trimming: 2 bases; junction bases outside the gene matches: 3. The CDR3 nucleotides read TGTGCCAGCAGCTTCGGCGGGGGGGACACAGATACGCAGTATTTT. Translation gives CASSFGGGDTDTQYF. Complete variable domain (other parts from reference TRBV7-6 and TRBJ2-3): GAGVSQSPRYKVTKRGQDVALRCDPISGHVSLYWYRQALGQGPEFLTYFNYEAQQDKSGLPNDRFSAERPEGSISTLTIQRTEQRDSAMYRCASSFGGGDTDTQYFGPGTRLTVL.

The chain uses TRBV7-2 and TRBJ2-3; D might be TRBD1 (6 bases). The germline gives CDR1 SGHTA, CDR2 FQGNSA. The ends were cut back, 1 base at V and 0 bases at J, with 11 bases in the middle. CDR3 length: 16 amino acids. CDR3 in amino acids: CASSLGGRRSTDTQYF. The CDR3 DNA sequence: TGTGCCAGCAGCTTAGGGGGGCGGCGCAGCACAGATACGCAGTATTTT.

The chain recombines TRBV14 with TRBJ2-2; 7 bases are shared with TRBD2. Germline CDR1 is SGHDN and CDR2 is FVKESK. With V trimmed by 4 bases and J by 7 bases, 12 bases remained unmatched. The CDR3 contains 16 residues. CDR3 DNA: TGTGCCAGCAGCCCAAGGCCCGGGGGGATTGGCGGGGAGCTGTTTTTT. Its translation: CASSPRPGGIGGELFF.

The gene calls are TRBV27 and TRBJ2-3; 10 positions agree with TRBD2. From germline, CDR1 is MNHEY and CDR2 SMNVEV (reference sequence). The CDR3 sequence is 16 residues long. Trimming at V came to 7 bases and at J to 8 bases, leaving 15 bases not matched to a gene. CDR3: CASTLGASGRGGTQYF. CDR3 in DNA: TGTGCCAGCACCCTAGGAGCCAGCGGGAGGGGGGGTACGCAGTATTTT.